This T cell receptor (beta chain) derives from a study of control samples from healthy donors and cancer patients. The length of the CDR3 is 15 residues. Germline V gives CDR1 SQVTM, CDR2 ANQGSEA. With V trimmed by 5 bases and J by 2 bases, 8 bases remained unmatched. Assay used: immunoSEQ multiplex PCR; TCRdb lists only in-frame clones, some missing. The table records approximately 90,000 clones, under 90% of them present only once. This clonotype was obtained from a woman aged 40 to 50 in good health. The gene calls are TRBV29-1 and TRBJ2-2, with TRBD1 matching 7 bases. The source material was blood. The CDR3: CSVRSGTENTGELFF. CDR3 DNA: TGCAGCGTTCGCTCCGGGACAGAAAACACCGGGGAGCTGTTTTTT.